The 9 T cell receptor beta chains below all came from one sample that was sequenced in a study of shared clonotypes between healthy human individuals. CD45RO-negative, CCR7-positively selected cells formed the naive CD8 fraction, excluding terminally differentiated effector memory CD45RA+ cells. TCRdb's copy holds only in-frame clones and misses some; the assay was immunoSEQ multiplex PCR. The sample holds roughly 2.1 million clones, approximately 94% seen once. The sample comprised naive CD8+ T cells from PBMCs. Receptors originate from a man aged 18 to 30 in good health. Some clones in this sample may be carry-over from other donors' samples.

A single count supports this clone. The junction differs from germline at one of its ends, possibly a read error. The CDR3 DNA follows: TGCAGCGTCGAAGACCACGAGCAGTACTTC. This codes for CSVEDHEQYF. The V and J genes are TRBV29-1 and TRBJ2-7; D gene unclear. In germline, CDR1 is SQVTM, CDR2 ANQGSEA. The CDR3 has 10 residues.

The chain has TRBV7-9 and TRBJ2-5; the D gene is possibly TRBD2 (5 bases). The germline CDR1 and CDR2 sequences are SEHNR and FQNEAQ (reference sequence). The ends were cut back, 2 bases at V and 4 bases at J, with 14 bases in the middle. The CDR3 is made up of 15 amino acids. The CDR3 region has the DNA TGTGCCAGCAGCTTAATGGCGGTTGGGAGAGAGACCCAGTACTTC. This codes for CASSLMAVGRETQYF. Together with reference TRBV7-9 and TRBJ2-5, the CDR3 gives the full variable domain: DTGVSQNPRHKITKRGQNVTFRCDPISEHNRLYWYRQTLGQGPEFLTYFQNEAQLEKSRLLSDRFSAERPKGSFSTLEIQRTEQGDSAMYLCASSLMAVGRETQYFGPGTRLLVL.

The chain couples TRBV10-3 to TRBJ1-1; no firm D call. This CDR3 has 15 residues. V lost 3 bases and J 0 bases, leaving 11 bases between the germline ends. CDR1 and CDR2 (germline): ENHRY, SYGVKD. CDR3 DNA: TGTGCCATCAGTGAAGGGCGAGAAATGAACACTGAAGCTTTCTTT. It translates to CAISEGREMNTEAFF.

The gene calls are TRBV4-1 and TRBJ2-7; no definite D call. Per the germline V gene, CDR1 is MGHRA and CDR2 is YSYEKL. The CDR3 covers 17 residues. Trimming shortened V by 1 base and J by 0 bases, and 16 bases separated the two germline ends. CDR3 loop: CASSQVLGSPSSYEQYF. CDR3 DNA: TGCGCCAGCAGCCAAGTTCTTGGAAGTCCGAGCTCCTACGAGCAGTACTTC.

This clone was detected once. V is TRBV4-2 and J is TRBJ2-7, with 9 bases fitting TRBD2. The CDR3 totals 16 residues. Germline-derived CDR1 and CDR2 are LGHNA and YNFKEQ. V lost 2 bases, J lost 5 bases, and 10 bases stayed unmatched. CDR3 DNA sequence: TGTGCCAGCAGCCAACGTACGACTGGACTAGCGCACGAGCAGTACTTC. Its translation is CASSQRTTGLAHEQYF.

Turning to this clone: The same CDR3 can be traced to other DNA sequences in this sample. The V gene is TRBV5-1, the J gene TRBJ1-2; tentative D call: TRBD1 (6 bases). V lost 1 base, J lost 6 bases, and 7 bases lay in between. The CDR3 is 12 amino acids. Germline CDR1 and CDR2: SGHRS and YFSETQ. The CDR3 sequence is CASSLRGDGYTF. The CDR3 DNA sequence: TGCGCCAGCAGCTTGAGGGGGGATGGCTACACCTTC.

The chain carries TRBV5-4 and TRBJ2-7; D perhaps matches TRBD1 (6 bases). CDR1 is SGHNT and CDR2 is YYREEE in the germline V gene (reference sequence). CDR3 length equals 16 residues. Trimming cost V 4 bases and J 2 bases, with 19 bases left between them. DNA of the CDR3: TGTGCCAGCAGCCCCGGGACACCCGGGCTCCCCTACGAGCAGTACTTC. Its protein is CASSPGTPGLPYEQYF.

V and J are TRBV7-3 and TRBJ2-5; 8 nucleotides align to TRBD2. V was clipped by 4 bases and J by 4 bases; unmatched bases: 11. CDR1 and CDR2 from the germline V gene are SGHTA and FQGTGA. This CDR3 spans 16 amino acids. The CDR3 DNA reads TGTGCCAGCAGCTCTGGTCGGGAGGGCCTGGGAGAGACCCAGTACTTC. Residues: CASSSGREGLGETQYF.

The CDR3 nucleotides read TGCGCCAGCAGCCAGTCCGGGACAGGGGGCTACGAGCAGTACTTC. It codes for CASSQSGTGGYEQYF. The chain joins TRBV4-3 to TRBJ2-7, with 11 bases fitting TRBD1. Trimming cost V 3 bases and J 3 bases; bases outside gene matches: 4. CDR1 is LGHNA and CDR2 is YSLEER in the germline V gene. CDR3 length: 15 amino acids.